Reported below is one T cell receptor beta chain. Its antigen is unknown. This record belongs to a study of spatial heterogeneity in lung cancer. TCRdb reprocessed the 5' RACE reads via MiXCR and lists one record per CDR3 protein. The sample has more than 75,000 distinct CDR3 sequences, approximately 19% seen once. General observations from the study: Compared with follow-up, resection was when ubiquitous expanded tumor TCRs appeared in blood more.

This sample's time point: blood at routine non-recurrence follow-up after resection. In each case, whole RNA from tumor, nontumor lung or frozen PBMC was sequenced unsorted. The CDR3 totals 16 residues. V shed 5 bases and J 7 bases; nucleotides not matched to a gene: 15. CDR1 SGHAT and CDR2 FQNNGV come from the germline V gene. The TCR was taken from a male donor with early-stage non-small cell lung cancer. The gene calls are TRBV11-2 and TRBJ2-7; 9 bases are shared with TRBD1. Sequences were derived from PBMCs, sampled at follow-up. The CDR3 region has the DNA TGTGCCAGCAGCCCGCGGACCGGGACAGGGTTCGGGGAGCAGTACTTC. Protein product: CASSPRTGTGFGEQYF.